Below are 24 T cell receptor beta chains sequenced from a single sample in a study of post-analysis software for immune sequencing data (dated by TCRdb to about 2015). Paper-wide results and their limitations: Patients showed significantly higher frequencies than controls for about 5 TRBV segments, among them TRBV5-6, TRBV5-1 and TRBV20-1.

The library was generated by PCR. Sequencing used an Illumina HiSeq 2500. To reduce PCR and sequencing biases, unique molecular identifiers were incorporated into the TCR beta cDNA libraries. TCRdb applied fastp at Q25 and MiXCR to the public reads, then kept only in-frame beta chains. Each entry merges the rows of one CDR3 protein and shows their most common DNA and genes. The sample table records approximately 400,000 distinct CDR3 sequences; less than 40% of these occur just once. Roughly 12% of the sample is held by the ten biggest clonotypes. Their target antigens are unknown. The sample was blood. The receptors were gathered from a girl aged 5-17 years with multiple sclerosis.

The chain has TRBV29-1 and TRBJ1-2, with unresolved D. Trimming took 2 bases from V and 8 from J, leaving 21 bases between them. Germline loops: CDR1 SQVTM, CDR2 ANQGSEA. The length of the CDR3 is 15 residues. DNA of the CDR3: TGCAGCGTTGAATGGGCCGCATGGTCCGATGTCGGCTACACCTTC. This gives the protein CSVEWAAWSDVGYTF.

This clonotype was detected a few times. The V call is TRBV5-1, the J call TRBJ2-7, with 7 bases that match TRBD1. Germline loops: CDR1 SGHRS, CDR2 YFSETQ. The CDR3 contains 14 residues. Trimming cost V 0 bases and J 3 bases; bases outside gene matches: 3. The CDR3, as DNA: TGCGCCAGCAGCTTGGTGGGACAGAGCTACGAGCAGTACTTC. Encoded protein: CASSLVGQSYEQYF.

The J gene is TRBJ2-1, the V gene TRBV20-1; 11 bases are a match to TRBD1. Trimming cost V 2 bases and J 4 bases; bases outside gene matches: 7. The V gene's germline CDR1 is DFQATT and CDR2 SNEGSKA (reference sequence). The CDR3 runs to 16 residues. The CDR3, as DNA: TGCAGTGCTAGATCGGGACAGGGGGGGGTGTACAATGAGCAGTTCTTC. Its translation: CSARSGQGGVYNEQFF.

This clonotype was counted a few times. The CDR3, as DNA: TGTGCCAGCAGTGAATACAGGGGAGCCACAGATACGCAGTATTTT. Translating gives CASSEYRGATDTQYF. V is TRBV25-1 and J is TRBJ2-3, with a weak D call TRBD1 (6 bases). This CDR3 contains 15 residues. Between the trimmed V and J ends, which lost 0 bases and 2 bases, there was a span of 9 bases. Germline V gene lookup returns CDR1 MGHDK and CDR2 SYGVNS.

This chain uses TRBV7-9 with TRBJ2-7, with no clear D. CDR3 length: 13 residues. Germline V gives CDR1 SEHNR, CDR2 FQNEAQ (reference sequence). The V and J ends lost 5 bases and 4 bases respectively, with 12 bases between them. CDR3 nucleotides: TGTGCCAGCAGCCAACGACAAGATTACGAGCAGTACTTC. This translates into CASSQRQDYEQYF.

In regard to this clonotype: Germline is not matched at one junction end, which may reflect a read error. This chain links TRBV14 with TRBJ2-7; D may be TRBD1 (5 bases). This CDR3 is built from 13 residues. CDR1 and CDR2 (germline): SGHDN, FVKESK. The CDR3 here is CANSPLRQSEQYF. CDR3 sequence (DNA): TGTGCCAACAGCCCCTTGCGACAGTCCGAGCAGTACTTC.

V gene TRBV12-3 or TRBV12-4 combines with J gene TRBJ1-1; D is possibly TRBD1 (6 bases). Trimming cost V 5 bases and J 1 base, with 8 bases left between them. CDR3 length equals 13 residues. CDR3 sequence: CASSVGQNTEAFF. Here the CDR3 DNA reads TGTGCCAGCAGTGTGGGACAGAACACTGAAGCTTTCTTT.

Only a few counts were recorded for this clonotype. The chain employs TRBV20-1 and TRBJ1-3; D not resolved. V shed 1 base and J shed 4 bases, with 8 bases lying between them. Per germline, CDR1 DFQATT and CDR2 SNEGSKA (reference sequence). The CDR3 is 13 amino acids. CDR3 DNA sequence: TGCAGTGCTAGAGGGGGAGAGGGAAACACCATATATTTT. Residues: CSARGGEGNTIYF.

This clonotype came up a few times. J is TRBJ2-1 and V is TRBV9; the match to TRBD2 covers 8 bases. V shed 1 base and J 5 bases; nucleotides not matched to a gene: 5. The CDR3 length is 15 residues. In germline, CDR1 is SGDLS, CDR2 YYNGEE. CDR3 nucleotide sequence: TGTGCCAGCAGCGTATCGGGACTAGAAGACAATGAGCAGTTCTTC. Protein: CASSVSGLEDNEQFF.

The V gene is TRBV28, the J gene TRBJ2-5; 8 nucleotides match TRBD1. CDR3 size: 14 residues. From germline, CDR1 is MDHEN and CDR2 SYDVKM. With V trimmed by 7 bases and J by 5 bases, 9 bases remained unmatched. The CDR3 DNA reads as TGTGCCAGCACTCCTTCAGGGGGCTGGGAGACCCAGTACTTC. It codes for CASTPSGGWETQYF.

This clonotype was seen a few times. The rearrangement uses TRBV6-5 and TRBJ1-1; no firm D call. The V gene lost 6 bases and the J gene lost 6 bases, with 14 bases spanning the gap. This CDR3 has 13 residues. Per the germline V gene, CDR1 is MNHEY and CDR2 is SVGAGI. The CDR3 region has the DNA TGTGCCAGCAGCCAACTTGGACTGGCTGAAGCTTTCTTT. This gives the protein CASSQLGLAEAFF.

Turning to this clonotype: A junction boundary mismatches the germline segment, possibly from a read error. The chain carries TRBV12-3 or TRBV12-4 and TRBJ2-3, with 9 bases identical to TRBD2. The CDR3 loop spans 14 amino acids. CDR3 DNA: TGTGCCAGCAGTAAGGCGGGGGGGCAAGATATGCAGTATTTT. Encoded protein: CASSKAGGQDMQYF.

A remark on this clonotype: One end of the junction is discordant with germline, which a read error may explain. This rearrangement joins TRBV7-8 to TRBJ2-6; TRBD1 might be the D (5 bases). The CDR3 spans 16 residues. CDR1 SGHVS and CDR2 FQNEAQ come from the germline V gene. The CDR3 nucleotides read TGTGCCGGCAGCTTAGGACAAATTACGGGGGCCAACGTCCTGACTTTC. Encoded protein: CAGSLGQITGANVLTF.

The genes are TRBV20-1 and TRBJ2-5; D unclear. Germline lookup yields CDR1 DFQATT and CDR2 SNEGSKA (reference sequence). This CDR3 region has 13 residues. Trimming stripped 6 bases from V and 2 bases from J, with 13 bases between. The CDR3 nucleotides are TGCAGTGCGCCCGGCTCAGCGCAAGAGACCCAGTACTTC. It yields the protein CSAPGSAQETQYF.

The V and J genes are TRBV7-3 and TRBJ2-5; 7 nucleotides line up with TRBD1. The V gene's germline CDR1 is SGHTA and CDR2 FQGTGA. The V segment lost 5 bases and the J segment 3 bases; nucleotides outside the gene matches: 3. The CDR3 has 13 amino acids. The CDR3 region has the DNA TGTGCCAGCAGCGATGGGACAGAAGAGACCCAGTACTTC. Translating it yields CASSDGTEETQYF.

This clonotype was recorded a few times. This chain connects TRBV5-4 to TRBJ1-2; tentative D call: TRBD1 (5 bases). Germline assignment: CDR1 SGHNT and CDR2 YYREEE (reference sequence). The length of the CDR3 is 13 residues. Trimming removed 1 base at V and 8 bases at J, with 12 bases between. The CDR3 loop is CASSLPGKWGYTF. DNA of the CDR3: TGTGCCAGCAGCTTGCCAGGGAAGTGGGGCTACACCTTC. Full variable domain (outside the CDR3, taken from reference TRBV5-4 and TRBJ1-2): ETGVTQSPTHLIKTRGQQVTLRCSSQSGHNTVSWYQQALGQGPQFIFQYYREEENGRGNFPPRFSGLQFPNYSSELNVNALELDDSALYLCASSLPGKWGYTFGSGTRLTVV.

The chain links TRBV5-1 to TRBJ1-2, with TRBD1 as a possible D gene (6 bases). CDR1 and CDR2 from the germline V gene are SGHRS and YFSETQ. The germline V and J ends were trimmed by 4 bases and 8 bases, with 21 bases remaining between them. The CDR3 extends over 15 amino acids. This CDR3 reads CASSPPGTRTGGYTF. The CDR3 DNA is TGCGCCAGCAGCCCCCCCGGGACAAGGACTGGCGGCTACACCTTC.

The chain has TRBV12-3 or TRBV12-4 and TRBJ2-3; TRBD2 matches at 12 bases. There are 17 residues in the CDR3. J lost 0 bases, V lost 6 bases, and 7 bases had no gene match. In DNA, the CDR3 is TGTGCCAGCAGCCCTCAAGGGACTAGCGGGAGCACAGATACGCAGTATTTT. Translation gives CASSPQGTSGSTDTQYF.

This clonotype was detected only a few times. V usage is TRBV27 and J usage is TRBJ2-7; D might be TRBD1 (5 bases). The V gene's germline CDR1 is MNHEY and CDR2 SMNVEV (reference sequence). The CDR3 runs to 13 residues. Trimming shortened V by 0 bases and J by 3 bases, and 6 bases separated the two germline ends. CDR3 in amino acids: CASSLSGVYEQYF. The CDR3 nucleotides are TGTGCCAGCAGTTTATCAGGGGTCTACGAGCAGTACTTC.

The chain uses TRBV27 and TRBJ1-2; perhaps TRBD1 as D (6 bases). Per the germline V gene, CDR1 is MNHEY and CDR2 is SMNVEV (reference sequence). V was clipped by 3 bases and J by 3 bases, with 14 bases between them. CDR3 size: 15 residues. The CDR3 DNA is TGTGCCAGCAGTTTCGGTGCAGGGGTTGACTATGGCTACACCTTC. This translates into CASSFGAGVDYGYTF.

The CDR3 is CAISEQDYYGYTF. DNA for the CDR3: TGTGCCATCAGTGAACAGGATTACTATGGCTACACCTTC. The chain has TRBV10-3 and TRBJ1-2; D is perhaps TRBD1 (5 bases). The germline V gene has CDR1 ENHRY and CDR2 SYGVKD. The V gene lost 3 bases and the J gene lost 3 bases, with 8 bases spanning the gap. This CDR3 is 13 amino acids long.

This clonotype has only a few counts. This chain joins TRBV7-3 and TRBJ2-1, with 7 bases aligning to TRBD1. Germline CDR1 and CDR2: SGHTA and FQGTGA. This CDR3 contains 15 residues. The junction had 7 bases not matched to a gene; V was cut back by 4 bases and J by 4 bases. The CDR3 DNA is TGTGCCAGCAGCTCTAGTAGGGACAGTTACAATGAGCAGTTCTTC. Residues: CASSSSRDSYNEQFF.

The CDR3 coding sequence is TGCGCCAGCAGCCAACTTACTAGCGGGGGGATCTACCAAGAGACCCAGTACTTC. Amino acids: CASSQLTSGGIYQETQYF. The V and J genes are TRBV4-1 and TRBJ2-5; 12 bases map to TRBD2. Germline trimming cut 2 bases from V and 0 bases from J; bases unmatched to any gene: 7. Per the germline V gene, CDR1 is MGHRA and CDR2 is YSYEKL. The CDR3 has 18 residues.

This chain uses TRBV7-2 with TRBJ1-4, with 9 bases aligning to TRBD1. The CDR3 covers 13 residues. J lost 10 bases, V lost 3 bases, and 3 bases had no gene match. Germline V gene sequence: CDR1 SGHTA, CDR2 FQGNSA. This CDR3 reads CASSLGQGRKLFF. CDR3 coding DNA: TGTGCCAGCAGCTTGGGACAGGGAAGAAAACTGTTTTTT.